The T cell receptor (beta chain) under discussion was sequenced for a study of cytomegalovirus exposure and HLA in healthy donors. Study-level findings and limits: Only CMV serostatus was available as immune exposure information.

The PCR contained 60 Vbeta and 13 Jbeta primers. As originally analysed: About 11 million shared chains were among the roughly 78 million unique TCR beta chains that a later analysis counted. Here immunoSEQ multiplex PCR was the method, and the copy in TCRdb shows in-frame clones only, minus some. V, J and clone size were drawn from that table, and D and trimming were deduced from the DNA. The sample gives some 120,000 clones, approximately 81% of which show up once; roughly 2% is in the top ten. Though nominally healthy at sampling, donors likely had unrecorded immune exposures. In the case of this clone: The antigen remains unidentified.

Germline V gene sequence: CDR1 SGHTA, CDR2 FQGNSA. There are 15 residues in the CDR3. After removal of 1 base from V and 5 bases from J, the junction contained 6 bases not matched to a gene. The genes are TRBV7-2 and TRBJ2-5; 8 bases align to TRBD1. The receptor comes from a man younger than 35 in good health and CMV-seronegative. Sequencing was carried out using PBMCs. CDR3 sequence reads: CASSLGSRGRETQYF. The CDR3 bases are TGTGCCAGCAGCTTAGGTTCCAGGGGGCGGGAGACCCAGTACTTC.